The clone carrying this TCR beta chain was seen a few times. Its antigen is unidentified. This record belongs to a study of beta chain features in type 1 diabetes. Study-level information: Patients shared similar age, gender and cell yields with healthy donors. Sorted cells examined across all samples numbered around 100 million.

Over 95% purity was reached by all sorted populations. Study-wide points: Among patients with Type 1 diabetes, TCRB CDR3s were moderately but significantly shorter in every one of the four CD4+ subsets. cDNA-based sequencing might over-represent cells highly expressing TCR.

The CDR3 runs to 12 residues. The V end lost 4 bases, the J end lost 1 base, and 4 bases lay between the germline ends. CDR1 is SGHRS, CDR2 YFSETQ, per germline. Isolated RNA was reverse transcribed in full, so expressed TCRB transcripts were sequenced. Sequencing used immunoSEQ multiplex PCR; TCRdb keeps in-frame clones, though not all of them. The top ten clones hold 0.015% of a sample with about 340,000 clones, less than 15% of them seen once. The origin of this receptor is a woman aged 18 to 35 with type 1 diabetes. Specimen: naive CD4+ T cells from blood. The gene calls are TRBV5-1 and TRBJ2-3; D gene uncertain. The CDR3 loop reads CASSVGTDTQYF. The DNA for the CDR3 is TGCGCCAGCAGCGTCGGCACAGATACGCAGTATTTT.